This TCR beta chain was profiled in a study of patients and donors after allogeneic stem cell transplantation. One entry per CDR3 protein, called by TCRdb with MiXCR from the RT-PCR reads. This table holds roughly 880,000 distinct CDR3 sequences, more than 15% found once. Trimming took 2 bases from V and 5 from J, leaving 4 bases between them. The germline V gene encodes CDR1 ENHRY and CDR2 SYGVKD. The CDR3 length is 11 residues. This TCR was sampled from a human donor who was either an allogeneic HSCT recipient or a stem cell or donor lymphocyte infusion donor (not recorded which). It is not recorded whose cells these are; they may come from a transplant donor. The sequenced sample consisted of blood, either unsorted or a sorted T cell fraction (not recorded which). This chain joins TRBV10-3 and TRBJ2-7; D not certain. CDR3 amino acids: CAISEVHEQYF. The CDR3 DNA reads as TGTGCCATCAGTGAGGTACACGAGCAGTACTTC.